This paragraph reports one T cell receptor beta chain. TCRdb keeps only in-frame clones here, not all; method: immunoSEQ multiplex PCR. The table lists about 75,000 clones, about 89% of them singletons, with approximately 1% in the top ten. This sample was taken from a study of T cell changes during pregnancy in multiple sclerosis. Germline assignment: CDR1 ENHRY and CDR2 SYGVKD. V was shortened by 6 bases and J by 0 bases, with 12 bases between the two germline ends. This CDR3 is built from 16 residues. The receptor's source is a female donor in good health, enrolled as a control in a pregnancy study. This sequence joins TRBV10-3 and TRBJ2-6; D possibly corresponds to TRBD1 (6 bases). The sample here was peripheral blood, taken in the first trimester of pregnancy. The chain's CDR3 is CAISQGLGSGANVLTF. CDR3 nucleotide sequence: TGTGCCATCAGCCAGGGGCTGGGCTCTGGGGCCAACGTCCTGACTTTC.